This section outlines one T cell receptor beta chain sequence together with its context. Its target is unknown. This specimen comes from a study of regulatory T cells in long-lasting Graves disease. Germline lookup yields CDR1 SGHVS and CDR2 FNYEAQ. This CDR3 has 18 amino acids. V lost 0 bases, J lost 2 bases, and 18 bases lay in between. Researchers made TCR beta libraries by using iRepertoire HTBI primers and running Arm-PCR on CDR3 regions. Each CDR3 protein is one row after TCRdb ran MiXCR on the multiplex PCR reads. This table has roughly 500,000 distinct CDR3 sequences, 20% to 25% appearing once. The study's findings and limits: There was favoring of TRBV28, TRBJ1-2 and TRBJ2-5 in persistent disease.

Noted time point: persistent/refractory GD, antithyroid drugs over 5 years with positive TRAb. Extracted RNA from PBMCs served as the source of the TCR library. By American Thyroid Association guidelines, Graves' disease was diagnosed in the cohort. The chain has TRBV7-6 and TRBJ2-3; a weak D match, TRBD1 (6 bases). The sequenced sample was peripheral blood mononuclear cells (PBMCs), obtained when the disease was refractory, from a patient treated with antithyroid drugs. This clonotype was sampled from a female donor with Graves disease. The CDR3 DNA follows: TGTGCCAGCAGCTTAGCGCCCGGGACACCGACCCTCACAGATACGCAGTATTTT. This sequence encodes CASSLAPGTPTLTDTQYF.